This T cell receptor (beta chain) was documented in a study of blood T cell repertoires in COVID-19. TCRdb's copy holds only in-frame clones and misses some; the assay was immunoSEQ multiplex PCR. The table has more than 95,000 clones, over 65% seen once. The V segment lost 3 bases and the J segment 6 bases; nucleotides outside the gene matches: 2. The germline gives CDR1 SGDLS, CDR2 YYNGEE. This CDR3 region has 15 residues. Sequences were obtained from peripheral blood. This clonotype was sampled from a man in his thirties or forties with acute or convalescent COVID-19. This rearrangement joins TRBV9 to TRBJ2-1; TRBD2 matches 14 bases. For the CDR3, the DNA is TGTGCCAGCAGCGCTGGGACTAGCGGGGGCAATGAGCAGTTCTTC. It encodes CASSAGTSGGNEQFF.